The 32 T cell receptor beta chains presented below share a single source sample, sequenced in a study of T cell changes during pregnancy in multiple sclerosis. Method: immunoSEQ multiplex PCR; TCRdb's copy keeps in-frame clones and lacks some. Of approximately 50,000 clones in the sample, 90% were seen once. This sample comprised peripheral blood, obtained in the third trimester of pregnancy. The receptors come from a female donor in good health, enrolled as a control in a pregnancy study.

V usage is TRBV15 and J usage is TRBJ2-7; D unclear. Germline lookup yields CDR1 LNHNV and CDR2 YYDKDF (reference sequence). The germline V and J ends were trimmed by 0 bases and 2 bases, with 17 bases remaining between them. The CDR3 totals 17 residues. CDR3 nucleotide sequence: TGTGCCACCAGCAGAGATATACAGTCCTCTTACCCCTACGAGCAGTACTTC. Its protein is CATSRDIQSSYPYEQYF.

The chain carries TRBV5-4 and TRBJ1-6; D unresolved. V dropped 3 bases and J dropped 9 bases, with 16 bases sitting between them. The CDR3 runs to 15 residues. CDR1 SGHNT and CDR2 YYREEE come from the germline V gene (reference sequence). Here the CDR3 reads CASSSLWEDSSPLHF. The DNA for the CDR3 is TGTGCCAGCAGCTCCCTGTGGGAGGACTCTTCACCCCTCCACTTT.

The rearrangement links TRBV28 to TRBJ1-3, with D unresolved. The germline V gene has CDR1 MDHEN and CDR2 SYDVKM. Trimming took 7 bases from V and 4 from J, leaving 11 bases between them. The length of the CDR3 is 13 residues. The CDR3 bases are TGTGCCAGCACCACAGCAAGGGGAAACACCATATATTTT. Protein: CASTTARGNTIYF.

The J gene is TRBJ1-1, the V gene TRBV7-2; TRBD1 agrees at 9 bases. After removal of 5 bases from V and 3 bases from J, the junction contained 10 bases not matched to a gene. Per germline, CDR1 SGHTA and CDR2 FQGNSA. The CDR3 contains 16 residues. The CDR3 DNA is TGTGCCAGCAGCCTGGGACAGGGTGGCACTTACACTGAAGCTTTCTTT. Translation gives CASSLGQGGTYTEAFF. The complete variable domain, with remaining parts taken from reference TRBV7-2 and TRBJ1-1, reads GAGVSQSPSNKVTEKGKDVELRCDPISGHTALYWYRQSLGQGLEFLIYFQGNSAPDKSGLPSDRFSAERTGGSVSTLTIQRTQQEDSAVYLCASSLGQGGTYTEAFFGQGTRLTVV.

DNA for the CDR3: TGTGCCTGGTCCTGGGCCGGGCGGGTGCAGCCCCAGCATTTT. Translating gives CAWSWAGRVQPQHF. The V gene is TRBV30, the J gene TRBJ1-5, with D unresolved. The length of the CDR3 is 14 residues. The germline V gene encodes CDR1 GTSNPN and CDR2 SVGIG (reference sequence). Trimming took off 5 bases at V and 7 bases at J, with 18 bases between the two ends.

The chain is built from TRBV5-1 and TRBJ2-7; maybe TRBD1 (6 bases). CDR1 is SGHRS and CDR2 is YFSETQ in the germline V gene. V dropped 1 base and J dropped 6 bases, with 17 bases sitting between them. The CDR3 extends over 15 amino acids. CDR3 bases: TGCGCCAGCAGCTTGTCCACAGGGAGCGCCATCGAGCAGTACTTC. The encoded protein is CASSLSTGSAIEQYF.

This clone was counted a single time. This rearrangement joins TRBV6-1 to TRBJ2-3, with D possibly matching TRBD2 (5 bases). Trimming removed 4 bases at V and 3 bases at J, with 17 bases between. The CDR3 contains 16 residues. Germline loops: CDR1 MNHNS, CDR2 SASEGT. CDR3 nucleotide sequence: TGTGCCAGCAGTGGAGGCCGCTCTAGCTTGACAGATACGCAGTATTTT. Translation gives CASSGGRSSLTDTQYF.

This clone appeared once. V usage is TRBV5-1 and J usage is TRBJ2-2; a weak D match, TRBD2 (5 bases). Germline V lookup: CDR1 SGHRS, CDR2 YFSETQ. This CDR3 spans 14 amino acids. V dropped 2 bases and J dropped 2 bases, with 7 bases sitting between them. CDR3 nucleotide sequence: TGCGCCAGCAGCTTTCGGACTAACACCGGGGAGCTGTTTTTT. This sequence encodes CASSFRTNTGELFF.

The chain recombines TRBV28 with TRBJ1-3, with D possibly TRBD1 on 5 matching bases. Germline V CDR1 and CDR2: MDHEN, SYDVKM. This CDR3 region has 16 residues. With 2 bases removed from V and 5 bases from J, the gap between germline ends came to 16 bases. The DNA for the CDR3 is TGTGCCAGCAGTTTAAACGGGGGGGGATTGCGAAACACCATATATTTT. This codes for CASSLNGGGLRNTIYF.

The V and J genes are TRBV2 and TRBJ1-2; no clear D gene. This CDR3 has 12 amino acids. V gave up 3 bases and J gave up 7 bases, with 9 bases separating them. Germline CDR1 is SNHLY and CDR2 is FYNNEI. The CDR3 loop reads CASSEGTSGYTF. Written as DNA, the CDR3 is TGTGCCAGCAGTGAGGGCACGTCTGGCTACACCTTC.

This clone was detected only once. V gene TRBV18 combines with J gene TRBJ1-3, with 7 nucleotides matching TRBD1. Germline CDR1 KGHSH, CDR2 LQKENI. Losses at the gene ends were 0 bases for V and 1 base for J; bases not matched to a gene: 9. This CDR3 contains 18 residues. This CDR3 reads CASSPPGGQHLSGNTIYF. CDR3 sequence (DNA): TGTGCCAGCTCACCACCGGGGGGACAGCACCTTTCTGGAAACACCATATATTTT.

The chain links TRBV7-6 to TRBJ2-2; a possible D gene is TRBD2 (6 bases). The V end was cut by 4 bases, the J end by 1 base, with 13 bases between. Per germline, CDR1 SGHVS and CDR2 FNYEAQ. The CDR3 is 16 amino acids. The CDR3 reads CASSSGGTRNTGELFF. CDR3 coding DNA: TGTGCCAGCAGCTCCGGCGGGACCAGGAACACCGGGGAGCTGTTTTTT.

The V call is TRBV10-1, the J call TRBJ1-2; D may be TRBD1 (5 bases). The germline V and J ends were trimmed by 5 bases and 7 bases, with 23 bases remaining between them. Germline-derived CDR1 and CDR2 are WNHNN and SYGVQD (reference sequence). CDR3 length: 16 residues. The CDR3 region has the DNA TGCGCCAGCAGTATAAGGGACTGGGCGGGTAAGGTTGGCTACACCTTC. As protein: CASSIRDWAGKVGYTF.

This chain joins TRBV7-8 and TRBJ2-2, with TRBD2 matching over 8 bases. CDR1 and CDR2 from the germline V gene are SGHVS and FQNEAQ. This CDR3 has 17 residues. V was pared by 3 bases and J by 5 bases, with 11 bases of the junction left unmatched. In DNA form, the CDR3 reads TGTGCCAGCAGCTTGGGCTGGGGCGGGGGGCATACCGGGGAGCTGTTTTTT. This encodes CASSLGWGGGHTGELFF. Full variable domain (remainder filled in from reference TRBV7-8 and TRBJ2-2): GAGVSQSPRYKVAKRGQDVALRCDPISGHVSLFWYQQALGQGPEFLTYFQNEAQLDKSGLPSDRFFAERPEGSVSTLKIQRTQQEDSAVYLCASSLGWGGGHTGELFFGEGSRLTVL.

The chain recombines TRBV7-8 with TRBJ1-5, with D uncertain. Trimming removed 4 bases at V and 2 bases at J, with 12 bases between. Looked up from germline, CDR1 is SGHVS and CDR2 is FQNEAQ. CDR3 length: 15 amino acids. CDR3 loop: CASSSAGGGNQPQHF. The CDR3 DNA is TGTGCCAGCAGCTCCGCGGGAGGCGGCAATCAGCCCCAGCATTTT.

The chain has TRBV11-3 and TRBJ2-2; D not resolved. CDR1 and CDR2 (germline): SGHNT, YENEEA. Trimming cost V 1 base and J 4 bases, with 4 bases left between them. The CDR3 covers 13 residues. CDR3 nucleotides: TGTGCCAGCAGCTTAGGGGCCACCGGGGAGCTGTTTTTT. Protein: CASSLGATGELFF.

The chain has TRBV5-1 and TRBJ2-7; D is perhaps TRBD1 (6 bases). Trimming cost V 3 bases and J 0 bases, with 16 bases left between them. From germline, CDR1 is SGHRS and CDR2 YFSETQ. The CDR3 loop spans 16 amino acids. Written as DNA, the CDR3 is TGCGCCAGCAGCTGGGACACGGAGAGAGGCTCCTACGAGCAGTACTTC. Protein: CASSWDTERGSYEQYF.

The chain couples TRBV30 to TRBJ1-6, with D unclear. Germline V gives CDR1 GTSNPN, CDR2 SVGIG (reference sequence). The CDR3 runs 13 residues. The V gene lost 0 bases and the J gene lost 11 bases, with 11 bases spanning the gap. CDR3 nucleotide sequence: TGTGCCTGGAGTGTATTCGGTCCGCCACCCCTCCACTTT. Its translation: CAWSVFGPPPLHF.

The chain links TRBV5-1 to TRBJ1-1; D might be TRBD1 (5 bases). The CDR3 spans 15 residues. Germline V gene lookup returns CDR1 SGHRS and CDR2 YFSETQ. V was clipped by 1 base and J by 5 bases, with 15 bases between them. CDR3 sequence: CASSLSQGRATEAFF. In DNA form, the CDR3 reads TGCGCCAGCAGCTTGAGTCAGGGAAGGGCTACTGAAGCTTTCTTT.

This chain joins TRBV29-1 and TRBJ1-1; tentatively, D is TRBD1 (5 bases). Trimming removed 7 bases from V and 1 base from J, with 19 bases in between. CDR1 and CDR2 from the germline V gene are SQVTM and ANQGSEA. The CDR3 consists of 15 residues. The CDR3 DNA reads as TGCAGCGCTATTCCCACGACAGTACCGAACACTGAAGCTTTCTTT. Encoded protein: CSAIPTTVPNTEAFF.

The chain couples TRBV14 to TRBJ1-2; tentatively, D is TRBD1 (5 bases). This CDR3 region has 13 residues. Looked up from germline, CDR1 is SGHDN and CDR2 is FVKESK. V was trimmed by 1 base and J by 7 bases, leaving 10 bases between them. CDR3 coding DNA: TGTGCCAGCAGCCAAGCCAGGGTGGGTGGCTACACCTTC. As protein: CASSQARVGGYTF.

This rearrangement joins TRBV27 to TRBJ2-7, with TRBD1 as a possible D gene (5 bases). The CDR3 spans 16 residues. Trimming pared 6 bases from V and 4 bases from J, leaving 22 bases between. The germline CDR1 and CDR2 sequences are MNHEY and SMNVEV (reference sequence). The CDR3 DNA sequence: TGTGCCAGCAGGCTCACTTCCTTAGGGGTCCCTTACGAGCAGTACTTC. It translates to CASRLTSLGVPYEQYF.

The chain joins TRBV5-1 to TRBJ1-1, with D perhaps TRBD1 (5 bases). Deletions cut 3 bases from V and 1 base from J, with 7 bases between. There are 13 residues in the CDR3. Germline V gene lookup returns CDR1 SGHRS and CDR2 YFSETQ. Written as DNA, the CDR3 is TGCGCCAGCAGCTCTGGACAGAACACTGAAGCTTTCTTT. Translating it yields CASSSGQNTEAFF.

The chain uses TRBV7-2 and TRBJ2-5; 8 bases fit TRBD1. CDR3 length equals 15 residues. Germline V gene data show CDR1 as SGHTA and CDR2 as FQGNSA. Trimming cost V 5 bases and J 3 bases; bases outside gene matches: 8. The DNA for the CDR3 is TGTGCCAGCAGCCATACGACAGGGGCCGAAGAGACCCAGTACTTC. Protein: CASSHTTGAEETQYF.

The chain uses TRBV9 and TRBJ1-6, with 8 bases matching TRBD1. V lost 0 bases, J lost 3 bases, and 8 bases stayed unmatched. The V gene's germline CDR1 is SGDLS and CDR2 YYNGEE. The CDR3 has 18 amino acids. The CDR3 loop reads CASSVAPMGTGYNSPLHF. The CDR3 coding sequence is TGTGCCAGCAGCGTAGCCCCGATGGGGACAGGCTATAATTCACCCCTCCACTTT.

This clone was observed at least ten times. The CDR3 loop reads CATSRGGASTDTQYF. The CDR3 DNA follows: TGTGCCACCAGCAGAGGCGGGGCTAGCACAGATACGCAGTATTTT. The chain recombines TRBV15 with TRBJ2-3; D might be TRBD2 (6 bases). CDR3 size: 15 residues. Germline CDR1 and CDR2: LNHNV and YYDKDF (reference sequence). Trimming left V 1 base short and J 0 bases short, with 8 bases between.

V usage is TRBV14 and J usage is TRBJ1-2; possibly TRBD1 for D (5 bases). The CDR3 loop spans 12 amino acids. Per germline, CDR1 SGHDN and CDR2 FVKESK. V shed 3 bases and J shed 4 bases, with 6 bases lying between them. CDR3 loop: CASSQTAYGYTF. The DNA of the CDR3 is TGTGCCAGCAGCCAGACAGCCTATGGCTACACCTTC.

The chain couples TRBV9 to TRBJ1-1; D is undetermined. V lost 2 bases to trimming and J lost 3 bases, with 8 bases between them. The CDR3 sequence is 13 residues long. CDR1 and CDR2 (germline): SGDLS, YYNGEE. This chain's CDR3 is CASSVGTHTEAFF. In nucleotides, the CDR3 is TGTGCCAGCAGCGTTGGCACCCACACTGAAGCTTTCTTT.

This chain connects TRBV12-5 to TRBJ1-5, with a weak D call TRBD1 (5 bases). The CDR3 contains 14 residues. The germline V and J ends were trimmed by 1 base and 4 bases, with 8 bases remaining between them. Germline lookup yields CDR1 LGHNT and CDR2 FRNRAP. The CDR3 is CASGLGQTNQPQHF. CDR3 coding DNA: TGTGCTAGTGGTTTGGGACAGACAAATCAGCCCCAGCATTTT.

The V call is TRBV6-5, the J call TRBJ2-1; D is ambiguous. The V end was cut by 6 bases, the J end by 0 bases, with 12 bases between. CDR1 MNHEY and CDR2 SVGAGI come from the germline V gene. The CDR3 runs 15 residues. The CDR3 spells CASSLDASSYNEQFF. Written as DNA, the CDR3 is TGTGCCAGCAGCCTAGATGCAAGCTCCTACAATGAGCAGTTCTTC.

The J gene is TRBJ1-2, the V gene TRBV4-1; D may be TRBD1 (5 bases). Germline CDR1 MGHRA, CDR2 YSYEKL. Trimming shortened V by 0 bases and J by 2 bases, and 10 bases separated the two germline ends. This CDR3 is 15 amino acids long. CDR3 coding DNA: TGCGCCAGCAGCCAAGAAGTCAGGGAAAACTATGGCTACACCTTC. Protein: CASSQEVRENYGYTF.

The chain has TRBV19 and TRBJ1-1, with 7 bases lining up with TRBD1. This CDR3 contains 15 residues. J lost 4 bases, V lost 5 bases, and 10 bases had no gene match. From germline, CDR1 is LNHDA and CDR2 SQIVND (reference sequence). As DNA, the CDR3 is TGTGCCAGTAGTCCCAACAGGGGCGGCGTCACTGAAGCTTTCTTT. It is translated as CASSPNRGGVTEAFF.